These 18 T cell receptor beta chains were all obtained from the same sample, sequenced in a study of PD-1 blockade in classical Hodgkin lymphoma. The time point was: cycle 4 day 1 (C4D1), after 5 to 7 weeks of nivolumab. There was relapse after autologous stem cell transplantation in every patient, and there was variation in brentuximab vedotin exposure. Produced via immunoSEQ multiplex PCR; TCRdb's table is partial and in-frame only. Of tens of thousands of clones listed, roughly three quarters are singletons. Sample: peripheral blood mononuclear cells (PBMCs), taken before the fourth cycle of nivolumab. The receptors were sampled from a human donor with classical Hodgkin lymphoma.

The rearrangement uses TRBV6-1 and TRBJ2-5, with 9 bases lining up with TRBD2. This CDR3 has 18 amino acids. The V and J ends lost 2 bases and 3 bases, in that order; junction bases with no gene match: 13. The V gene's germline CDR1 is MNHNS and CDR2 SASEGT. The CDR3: CASSETGLALTNKETQYF. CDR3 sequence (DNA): TGTGCCAGCAGTGAAACGGGACTAGCTCTTACTAACAAAGAGACCCAGTACTTC.

The CDR3 region is CASRGTVYGYTF. The CDR3 DNA reads as TGTGCCAGCCGGGGGACAGTCTATGGCTACACCTTC. The chain has TRBV6-1 and TRBJ1-2; TRBD1 agrees at 7 bases. Germline loops: CDR1 MNHNS, CDR2 SASEGT. This CDR3 contains 12 residues. The junction had 4 bases not matched to a gene; V was cut back by 8 bases and J by 4 bases.

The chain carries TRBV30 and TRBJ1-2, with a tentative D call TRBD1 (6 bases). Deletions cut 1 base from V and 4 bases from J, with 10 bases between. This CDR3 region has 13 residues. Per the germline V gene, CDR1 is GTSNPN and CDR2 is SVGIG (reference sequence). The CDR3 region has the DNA TGTGCCTGGAGTGCGGGAGGGGGCTATGGCTACACCTTC. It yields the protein CAWSAGGGYGYTF.

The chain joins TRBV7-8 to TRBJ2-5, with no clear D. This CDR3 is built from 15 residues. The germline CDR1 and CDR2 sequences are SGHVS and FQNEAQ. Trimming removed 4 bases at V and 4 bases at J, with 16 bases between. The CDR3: CASSSQRPEIETQYF. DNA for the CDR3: TGTGCCAGCAGCTCCCAACGGCCAGAAATAGAGACCCAGTACTTC.

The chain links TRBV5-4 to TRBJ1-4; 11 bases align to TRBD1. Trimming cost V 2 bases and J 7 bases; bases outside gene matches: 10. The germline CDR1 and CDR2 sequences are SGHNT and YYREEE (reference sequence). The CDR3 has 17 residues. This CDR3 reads CASSLGTGGVMAEKLFF. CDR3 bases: TGTGCCAGCAGCTTAGGGACAGGGGGGGTGATGGCTGAAAAACTGTTTTTT.

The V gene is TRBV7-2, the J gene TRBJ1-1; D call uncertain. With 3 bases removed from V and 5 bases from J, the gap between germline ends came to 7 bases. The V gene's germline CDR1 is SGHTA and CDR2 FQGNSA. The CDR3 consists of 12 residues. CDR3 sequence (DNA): TGTGCCAGCAGCTTTTCAAGGACTGAAGCTTTCTTT. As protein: CASSFSRTEAFF.

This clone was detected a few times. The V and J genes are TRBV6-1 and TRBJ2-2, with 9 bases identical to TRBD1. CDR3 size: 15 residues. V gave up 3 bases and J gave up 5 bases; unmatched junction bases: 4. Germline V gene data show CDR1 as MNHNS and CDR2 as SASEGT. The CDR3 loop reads CASSDLQGATGELFF. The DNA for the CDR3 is TGTGCCAGCAGTGACCTACAGGGGGCGACCGGGGAGCTGTTTTTT.

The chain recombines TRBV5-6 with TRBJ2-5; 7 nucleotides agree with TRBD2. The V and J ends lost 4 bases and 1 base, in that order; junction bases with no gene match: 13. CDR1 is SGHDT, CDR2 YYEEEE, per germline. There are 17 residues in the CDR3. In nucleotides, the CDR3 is TGTGCCAGCAGCAGGTACCAGGAAGCGGGGTTCCAAGAGACCCAGTACTTC. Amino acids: CASSRYQEAGFQETQYF.

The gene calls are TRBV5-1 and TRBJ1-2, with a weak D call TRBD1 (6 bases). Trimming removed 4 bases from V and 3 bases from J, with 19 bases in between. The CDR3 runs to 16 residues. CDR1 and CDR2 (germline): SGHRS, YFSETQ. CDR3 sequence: CASSPAGDGNHYGYTF. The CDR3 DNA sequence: TGCGCCAGCAGCCCGGCAGGGGACGGAAACCACTATGGCTACACCTTC.

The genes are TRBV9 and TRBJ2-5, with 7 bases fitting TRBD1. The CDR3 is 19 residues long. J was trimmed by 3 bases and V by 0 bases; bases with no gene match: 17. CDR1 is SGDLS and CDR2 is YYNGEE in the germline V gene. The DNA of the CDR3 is TGTGCCAGCAGCGTAGCTATGTATGGACCCGGGACAGCAAAAGAGACCCAGTACTTC. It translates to CASSVAMYGPGTAKETQYF.

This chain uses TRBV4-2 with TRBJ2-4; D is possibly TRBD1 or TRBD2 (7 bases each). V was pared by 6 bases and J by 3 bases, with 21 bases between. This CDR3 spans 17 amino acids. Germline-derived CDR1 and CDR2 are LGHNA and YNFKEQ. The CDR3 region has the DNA TGTGCCAGCAGTCAAAACCTGGGAGGGGGCGTCAAAAACATTCAGTACTTC. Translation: CASSQNLGGGVKNIQYF.

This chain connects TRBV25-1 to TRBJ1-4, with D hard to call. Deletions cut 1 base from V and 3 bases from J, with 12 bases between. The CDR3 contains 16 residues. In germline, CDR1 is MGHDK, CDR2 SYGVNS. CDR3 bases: TGTGCCAGCAGTGAATCTGGAGGTGCTCCTAATGAAAAACTGTTTTTT. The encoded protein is CASSESGGAPNEKLFF.

CDR3 region: CASSRAMRGVTGELFF. In DNA form, the CDR3 reads TGCGCCAGCAGCAGGGCAATGCGGGGGGTCACCGGGGAGCTGTTTTTT. The chain has TRBV5-1 and TRBJ2-2; 8 nucleotides match TRBD2. The germline V gene has CDR1 SGHRS and CDR2 YFSETQ. V was clipped by 4 bases and J by 4 bases; unmatched bases: 9. The CDR3 runs 16 residues.

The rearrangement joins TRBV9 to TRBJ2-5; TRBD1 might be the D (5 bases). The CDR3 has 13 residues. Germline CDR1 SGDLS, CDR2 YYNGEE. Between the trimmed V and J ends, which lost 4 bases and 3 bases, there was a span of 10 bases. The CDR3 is CASSSQGEETQYF. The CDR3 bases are TGTGCCAGCAGCTCCCAAGGGGAAGAGACCCAGTACTTC.

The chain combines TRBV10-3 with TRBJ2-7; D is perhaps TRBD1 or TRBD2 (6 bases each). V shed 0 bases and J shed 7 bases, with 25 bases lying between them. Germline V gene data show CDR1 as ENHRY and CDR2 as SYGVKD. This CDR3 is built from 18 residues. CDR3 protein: CAISESEGQGSSLGEQYF. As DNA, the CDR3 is TGTGCCATCAGTGAGTCGGAGGGGCAGGGGAGCTCCCTAGGGGAGCAGTACTTC.

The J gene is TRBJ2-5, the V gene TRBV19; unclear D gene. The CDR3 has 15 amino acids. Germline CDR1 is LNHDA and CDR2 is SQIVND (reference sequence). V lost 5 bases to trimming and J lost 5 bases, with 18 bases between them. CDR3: CASSLGTVNAETQYF. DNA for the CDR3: TGTGCCAGTAGTCTCGGAACCGTAAACGCGGAGACCCAGTACTTC.

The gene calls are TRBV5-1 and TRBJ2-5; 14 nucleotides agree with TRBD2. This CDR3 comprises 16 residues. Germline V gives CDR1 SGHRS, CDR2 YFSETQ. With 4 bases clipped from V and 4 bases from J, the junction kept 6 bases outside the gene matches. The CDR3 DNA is TGCGCCAGCAGCCAACAGACTAGCGGGGGGGTAGAGACCCAGTACTTC. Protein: CASSQQTSGGVETQYF. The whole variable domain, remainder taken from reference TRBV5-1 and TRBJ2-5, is KAGVTQTPRYLIKTRGQQVTLSCSPISGHRSVSWYQQTPGQGLQFLFEYFSETQRNKGNFPGRFSGRQFSNSRSEMNVSTLELGDSALYLCASSQQTSGGVETQYFGPGTRLLVL.

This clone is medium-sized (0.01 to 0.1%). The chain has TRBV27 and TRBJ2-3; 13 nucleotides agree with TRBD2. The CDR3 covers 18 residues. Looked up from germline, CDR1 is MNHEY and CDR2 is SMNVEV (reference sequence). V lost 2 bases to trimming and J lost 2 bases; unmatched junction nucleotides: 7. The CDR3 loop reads CASSLALAGGSLTDTQYF. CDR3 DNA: TGTGCCAGCAGTTTAGCACTAGCGGGAGGGTCCCTCACAGATACGCAGTATTTT.